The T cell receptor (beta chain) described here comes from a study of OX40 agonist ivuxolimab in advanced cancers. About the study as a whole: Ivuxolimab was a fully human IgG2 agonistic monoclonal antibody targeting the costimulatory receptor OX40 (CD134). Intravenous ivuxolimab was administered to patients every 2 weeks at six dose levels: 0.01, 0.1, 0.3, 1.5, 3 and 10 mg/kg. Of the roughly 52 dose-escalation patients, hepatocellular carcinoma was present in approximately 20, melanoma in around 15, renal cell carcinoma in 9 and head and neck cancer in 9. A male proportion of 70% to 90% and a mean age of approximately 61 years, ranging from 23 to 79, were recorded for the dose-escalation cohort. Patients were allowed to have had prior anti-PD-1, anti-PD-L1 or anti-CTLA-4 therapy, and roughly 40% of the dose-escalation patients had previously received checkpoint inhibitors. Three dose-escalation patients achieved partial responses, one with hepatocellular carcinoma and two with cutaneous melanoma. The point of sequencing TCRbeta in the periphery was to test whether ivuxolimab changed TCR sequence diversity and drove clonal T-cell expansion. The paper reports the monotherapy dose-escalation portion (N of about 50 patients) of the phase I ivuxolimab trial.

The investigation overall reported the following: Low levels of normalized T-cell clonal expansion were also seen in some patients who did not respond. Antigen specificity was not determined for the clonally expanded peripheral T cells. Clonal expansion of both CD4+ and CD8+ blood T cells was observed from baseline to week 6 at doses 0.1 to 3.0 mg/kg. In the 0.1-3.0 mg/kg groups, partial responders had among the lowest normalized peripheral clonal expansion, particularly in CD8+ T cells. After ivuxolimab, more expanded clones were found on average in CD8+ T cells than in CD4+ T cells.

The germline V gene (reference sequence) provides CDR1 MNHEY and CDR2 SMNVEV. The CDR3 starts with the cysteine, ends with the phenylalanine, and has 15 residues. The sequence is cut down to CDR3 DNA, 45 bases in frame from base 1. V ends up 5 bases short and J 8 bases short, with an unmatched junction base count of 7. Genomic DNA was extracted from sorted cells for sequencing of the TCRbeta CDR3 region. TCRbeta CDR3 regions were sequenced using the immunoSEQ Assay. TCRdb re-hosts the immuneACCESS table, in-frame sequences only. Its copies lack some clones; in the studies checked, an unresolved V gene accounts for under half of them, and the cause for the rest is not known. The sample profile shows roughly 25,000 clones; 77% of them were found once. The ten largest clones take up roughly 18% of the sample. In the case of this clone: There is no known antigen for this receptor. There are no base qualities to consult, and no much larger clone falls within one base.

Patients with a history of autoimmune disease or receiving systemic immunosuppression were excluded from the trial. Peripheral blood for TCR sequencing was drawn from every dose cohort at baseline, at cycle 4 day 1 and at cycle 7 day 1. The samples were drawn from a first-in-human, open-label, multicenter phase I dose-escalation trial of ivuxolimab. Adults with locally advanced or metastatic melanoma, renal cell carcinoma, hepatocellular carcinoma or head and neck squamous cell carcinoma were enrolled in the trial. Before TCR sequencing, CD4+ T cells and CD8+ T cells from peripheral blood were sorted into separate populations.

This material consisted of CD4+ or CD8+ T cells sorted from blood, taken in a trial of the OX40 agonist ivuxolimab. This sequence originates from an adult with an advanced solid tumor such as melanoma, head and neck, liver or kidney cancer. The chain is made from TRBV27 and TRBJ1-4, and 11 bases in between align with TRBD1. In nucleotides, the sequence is TGTGCCAGCAGTCCCCGGACAGGGGGCCGAGAAAAACTGTTTTTT. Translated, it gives CASSPRTGGREKLFF.